This passage covers 23 T cell receptor beta chains from one sample sequenced in a study of blood T cell repertoires in COVID-19. Method: immunoSEQ multiplex PCR; TCRdb's copy keeps in-frame clones and lacks some. The sample has 120,000 to 150,000 clones, about 77% seen once. The sequenced material came from peripheral blood. The receptor set was obtained from a man aged 60-69 years with acute or convalescent COVID-19.

For the CDR3, the DNA is TGCAGCGTTGGTGGTCCACAGGGTGTAGTCACTGAAGCTTTCTTT. This translates into CSVGGPQGVVTEAFF. The chain employs TRBV29-1 and TRBJ1-1; the D gene is possibly TRBD1 (6 bases). The V end lost 4 bases, the J end lost 4 bases, and 19 bases lay between the germline ends. The CDR3 sequence is 15 residues long. Germline V gene lookup returns CDR1 SQVTM and CDR2 ANQGSEA.

The CDR3, as DNA: TGTGCCAGCAGCCAATTGGGACTAGCGGGAGTGATCGGTGCAGATACGCAGTATTTT. It translates to CASSQLGLAGVIGADTQYF. The chain is built from TRBV14 and TRBJ2-3; 14 nucleotides line up with TRBD2. The J segment lost 4 bases and the V segment lost 2 bases, leaving 11 bases of the junction unmatched. The CDR3 consists of 19 residues. CDR1 and CDR2 from the germline V gene are SGHDN and FVKESK.

This clone was observed once. This chain connects TRBV7-3 to TRBJ2-1, with 8 bases fitting TRBD1. The length of the CDR3 is 16 residues. The J segment lost 0 bases and the V segment lost 5 bases, leaving 6 bases of the junction unmatched. Germline values: CDR1 SGHTA, CDR2 FQGTGA. In DNA, the CDR3 is TGTGCCAGCAGCGCAGGACAGGGTAGCTCCTACAATGAGCAGTTCTTC. Translation gives CASSAGQGSSYNEQFF. The variable domain in full, with the rest retrieved from reference TRBV7-3 and TRBJ2-1, is GAGVSQTPSNKVTEKGKYVELRCDPISGHTALYWYRQSLGQGPEFLIYFQGTGAADDSGLPNDRFFAVRPEGSVSTLKIQRTERGDSAVYLCASSAGQGSSYNEQFFGPGTRLTVL.

The genes are TRBV2 and TRBJ2-7, with 10 bases identical to TRBD2. Germline lookup yields CDR1 SNHLY and CDR2 FYNNEI. The V gene end was trimmed by 3 bases and the J gene end by 7 bases; junction bases not matched to a gene: 15. The CDR3 sequence is 17 residues long. The CDR3 reads CASSDKQGLAGVKEQYF. The CDR3 coding sequence is TGTGCCAGCAGTGATAAGCAGGGGCTAGCGGGAGTCAAAGAGCAGTACTTC.

A few counts support this clone. The chain has TRBV6-5 and TRBJ2-5; 7 nucleotides line up with TRBD1. V shed 5 bases and J 5 bases; nucleotides not matched to a gene: 11. Germline V gives CDR1 MNHEY, CDR2 SVGAGI. This CDR3 spans 15 amino acids. Written as DNA, the CDR3 is TGTGCCAGCAGTACCGGGACCTCCAGGGGGGAGACCCAGTACTTC. Translating gives CASSTGTSRGETQYF.

The chain joins TRBV10-1 to TRBJ2-2, with a possible D match to TRBD2 (5 bases). Per the germline V gene, CDR1 is WNHNN and CDR2 is SYGVQD (reference sequence). V was trimmed by 0 bases and J by 5 bases, leaving 16 bases between them. The CDR3 spans 17 residues. CDR3 in amino acids: CASSESMRLAATGELFF. The CDR3 DNA sequence: TGCGCCAGCAGTGAGTCGATGCGGCTAGCCGCTACCGGGGAGCTGTTTTTT.

This clone was counted at least ten times. The chain combines TRBV6-1 with TRBJ2-2; TRBD2 matches at 14 bases. In germline, CDR1 is MNHNS, CDR2 SASEGT. Trimming removed 1 base from V and 4 bases from J; junction bases left unmatched: 8. The CDR3 runs to 19 residues. CDR3 loop: CASSEDPPGLAGVTGELFF. CDR3 DNA: TGTGCCAGCAGTGAAGATCCCCCGGGACTAGCGGGAGTCACCGGGGAGCTGTTTTTT.

V usage is TRBV20-1 and J usage is TRBJ2-3; D not resolved. With 6 bases removed from V and 5 bases from J, the gap between germline ends came to 9 bases. The germline gives CDR1 DFQATT, CDR2 SNEGSKA (reference sequence). The length of the CDR3 is 11 residues. The CDR3 DNA sequence: TGCAGTGCCCAAAGAGGAGATACGCAGTATTTT. Its protein is CSAQRGDTQYF.

The CDR3 is CATKGQGDTGELFF. The CDR3 region has the DNA TGTGCCACCAAAGGACAGGGTGACACCGGGGAGCTGTTTTTT. The rearrangement links TRBV24-1 to TRBJ2-2; 8 bases map to TRBD1. The CDR3 runs to 14 residues. The V segment lost 8 bases and the J segment 3 bases; nucleotides outside the gene matches: 4. Per germline, CDR1 KGHDR and CDR2 SFDVKD.

This clone was detected ten times or more. V usage is TRBV6-5 and J usage is TRBJ1-2; D is ambiguous. The CDR3 is 11 amino acids. The germline V and J ends were trimmed by 9 bases and 5 bases, with 10 bases remaining between them. Germline CDR1 and CDR2: MNHEY and SVGAGI. CDR3: CASLEAYGYTF. In nucleotides, the CDR3 is TGTGCCAGTCTAGAGGCTTATGGCTACACCTTC.

CDR3 protein: CASSIGLTGEQYF. The DNA of the CDR3 is TGTGCCAGTAGTATAGGCCTCACGGGTGAGCAGTACTTC. The chain recombines TRBV19 with TRBJ2-7; D remains ambiguous. Trimming pared 1 base from V and 7 bases from J, leaving 11 bases between. This CDR3 contains 13 residues. Germline CDR1 and CDR2: LNHDA and SQIVND (reference sequence).

On this clone itself: The same CDR3 is also encoded by other DNA sequences in this sample. The chain uses TRBV12-3 or TRBV12-4 and TRBJ2-7, with D tentatively TRBD1 (5 bases). The length of the CDR3 is 11 residues. Trimming removed 6 bases from V and 6 bases from J, with 9 bases in between. The CDR3 DNA follows: TGTGCCAGCAGCCAGGGTTCCGAGCAGTACTTC. Encoded protein: CASSQGSEQYF.

The chain couples TRBV19 to TRBJ2-2; 14 positions match TRBD2. J lost 3 bases, V lost 5 bases, and 5 bases had no gene match. Germline CDR1 and CDR2: LNHDA and SQIVND (reference sequence). CDR3 size: 17 residues. CDR3 sequence reads: CASSSPGLAGDTGELFF. The CDR3 nucleotides are TGTGCCAGTAGTTCACCGGGACTAGCGGGAGACACCGGGGAGCTGTTTTTT.

The chain has TRBV5-1 and TRBJ1-1; D unclear. Trimming removed 0 bases from V and 5 bases from J, with 11 bases in between. Germline CDR1 is SGHRS and CDR2 is YFSETQ. The length of the CDR3 is 14 residues. CDR3 bases: TGCGCCAGCAGCTTGGGACACGGCGAAACTGAAGCTTTCTTT. Translating gives CASSLGHGETEAFF.

The sample holds a few counts of this clone. This rearrangement joins TRBV7-9 to TRBJ2-2; 7 bases line up with TRBD2. Germline lookup yields CDR1 SEHNR and CDR2 FQNEAQ (reference sequence). With V trimmed by 0 bases and J by 0 bases, 10 bases remained unmatched. This CDR3 contains 19 residues. The CDR3 protein is CASSLARDYLLANTGELFF. CDR3 nucleotides: TGTGCCAGCAGCTTAGCTCGGGACTATCTTCTCGCGAACACCGGGGAGCTGTTTTTT.

The CDR3 DNA follows: TGTGCCAGCAGGCGGGAGGGCCACTACGAGCAGTACTTC. Protein sequence: CASRREGHYEQYF. V gene TRBV3-1 (or the pseudogene TRBV3-2) combines with J gene TRBJ2-7; 9 bases are shared with TRBD2. Germline values: CDR1 LGHDT, CDR2 YNNKEL (reference sequence). Trimming removed 6 bases from V and 3 bases from J; junction bases left unmatched: 3. This CDR3 contains 13 residues.

This rearrangement joins TRBV7-6 to TRBJ2-5, with unresolved D. Trimming pared 1 base from V and 7 bases from J, leaving 16 bases between. Germline loops: CDR1 SGHVS, CDR2 FNYEAQ. The CDR3 contains 15 residues. Here the CDR3 DNA reads TGTGCCAGCAGCTTAGAACTGTTAAAATCGGGGACCCAGTACTTC. Its translation is CASSLELLKSGTQYF.

The rearrangement uses TRBV2 and TRBJ2-5; D is unclear. The germline gives CDR1 SNHLY, CDR2 FYNNEI. CDR3 length equals 11 residues. Deletions cut 7 bases from V and 6 bases from J, with 9 bases between. The CDR3 loop reads CASNLEKTQYF. CDR3 bases: TGTGCCAGCAATTTGGAGAAGACCCAGTACTTC.

This chain connects TRBV5-1 to TRBJ2-1; 8 bases are shared with TRBD2. Germline CDR1 and CDR2: SGHRS and YFSETQ. The CDR3 is 16 amino acids. The V gene end was trimmed by 1 base and the J gene end by 6 bases; junction bases not matched to a gene: 9. The CDR3 protein is CASSLKELAGPNEQFF. CDR3 in DNA: TGCGCCAGCAGCTTGAAGGAGCTAGCGGGCCCCAATGAGCAGTTCTTC.

This clone has just a few counts. The chain couples TRBV7-6 to TRBJ2-2, with 7 bases fitting TRBD2. Germline loops: CDR1 SGHVS, CDR2 FNYEAQ. V dropped 3 bases and J dropped 4; count of bases not matched to a gene: 11. This CDR3 region has 17 residues. CDR3 sequence: CASSFGTTLVFTGELFF. Written as DNA, the CDR3 is TGTGCCAGCAGCTTTGGGACTACACTCGTGTTCACCGGGGAGCTGTTTTTT.

This clone was seen a single time. Germline is not matched at one junction end, which may reflect a read error. The chain links TRBV7-7 to TRBJ2-7; D gene uncertain. The CDR3 totals 13 residues. Germline V gene lookup returns CDR1 SSHAT and CDR2 FNYEAQ (reference sequence). CDR3 residues: CASSLSNSYEQYF. The CDR3, as DNA: TGTGCTAGCAGCCTGAGTAACTCCTACGAGCAGTACTTC.

V usage is TRBV6-5 and J usage is TRBJ2-7; TRBD1 might be the D (6 bases). Germline V gene data show CDR1 as MNHEY and CDR2 as SVGAGI. The CDR3 contains 14 residues. V dropped 7 bases and J dropped 5 bases, with 18 bases sitting between them. CDR3 region: CASTFTGIGDEQYF. The CDR3 coding sequence is TGTGCCAGCACCTTTACAGGGATCGGCGACGAGCAGTACTTC.

This clone was seen a handful of times. The genes are TRBV30 and TRBJ2-5, with TRBD2 matching over 15 bases. Germline V gene data show CDR1 as GTSNPN and CDR2 as SVGIG (reference sequence). The ends lost 5 bases at V and 5 bases at J; junction bases unmatched: 6. This CDR3 region has 15 residues. The CDR3 protein is CAWAGLAGGMETQYF. For the CDR3, the DNA is TGTGCCTGGGCGGGACTAGCGGGAGGTATGGAGACCCAGTACTTC.